This T cell receptor beta chain was captured in a study of blood T cell repertoires in COVID-19. Study-level information: Samples came from the United States, Italy and Spain, spanning acute and convalescent COVID-19.

The CDR3 length is 14 residues. Germline V gene lookup returns CDR1 SGHTA and CDR2 FQGNSA. Germline trimming cut 5 bases from V and 4 bases from J; bases unmatched to any gene: 6. Here immunoSEQ multiplex PCR was the method, and the copy in TCRdb shows in-frame clones only, minus some. The sample records just over 70,000 clones, 80% being singletons. The source of this sequence is a man in his 70s who had recovered from COVID-19. This sequence joins TRBV7-2 and TRBJ2-7, with 9 nucleotides matching TRBD1. The sample was peripheral blood. CDR3 amino acids: CASSPRQGGYEQYF. CDR3 sequence (DNA): TGTGCCAGCAGCCCCAGACAGGGGGGTTACGAGCAGTACTTC.